What follows are 23 T cell receptor beta chains derived from one specimen sequenced in a study of a mutant IDH1 vaccine in newly diagnosed glioma. As for time point: baseline, week 1 (first vaccination visit). The treatment here: pre-vaccination baseline after standard-of-care therapy. Generated by immunoSEQ multiplex PCR, the TCRdb table keeps only in-frame clones and is missing some. The repertoire holds 92,000 or so clones, with about 80% as singletons. Sequencing used PBMCs, obtained from a glioma patient treated with radiotherapy, temozolomide or both. Receptors were obtained from a middle-aged man with glioma. Some clones in this sample may be carry-over from other donors' samples.

The J gene is TRBJ2-2, the V gene TRBV15, with no clear D. Germline CDR1 reads LNHNV; CDR2 reads YYDKDF (reference sequence). V was cut by 4 bases and J by 5 bases, with 17 bases left in between. The CDR3 runs 16 residues. The CDR3 DNA reads as TGTGCCACCAGCACGAGCTCCGGGTATGAGACCGGGGAGCTGTTTTTT. Amino acids: CATSTSSGYETGELFF.

The V and J genes are TRBV5-1 and TRBJ1-1; D is unclear. Germline assignment: CDR1 SGHRS and CDR2 YFSETQ. The CDR3 runs 13 residues. V lost 0 bases to trimming and J lost 3 bases, with 6 bases between them. CDR3 residues: CASSLAADTEAFF. The CDR3 nucleotides read TGCGCCAGCAGCTTGGCCGCGGACACTGAAGCTTTCTTT.

V usage is TRBV6-5 and J usage is TRBJ1-5; 7 nucleotides align to TRBD1. The CDR3 sequence is 15 residues long. V gave up 5 bases and J gave up 1 base; unmatched junction bases: 5. Germline V gene sequence: CDR1 MNHEY, CDR2 SVGAGI. The CDR3 sequence: CASSSSTGSNQPQHF. CDR3 sequence (DNA): TGTGCCAGCAGTAGCTCGACAGGGAGCAATCAGCCCCAGCATTTT.

This clone has only one observation. This chain connects TRBV7-9 to TRBJ2-3, with D possibly TRBD1 on 6 matching bases. Germline lookup yields CDR1 SEHNR and CDR2 FQNEAQ (reference sequence). The CDR3 loop spans 13 amino acids. V lost 8 bases and J lost 2, with 11 bases in between. CDR3 sequence (DNA): TGTGCCAGCCTAGGGGGTATCACAGATACGCAGTATTTT. Its translation is CASLGGITDTQYF.

The table lists this clone with a count of one. The chain couples TRBV7-2 to TRBJ1-1; D is unclear. Germline loops: CDR1 SGHTA, CDR2 FQGNSA. V lost 2 bases, J lost 9 bases, and 7 bases lay in between. The CDR3 contains 11 residues. CDR3 DNA: TGTGCCAGCAGCTTAAGTACAAAAGCTTTCTTT. Translation gives CASSLSTKAFF.

This clone was seen a single time. The chain employs TRBV6-5 and TRBJ2-7; TRBD1 aligns across 7 bases. The V gene end was trimmed by 8 bases and the J gene end by 3 bases; junction bases not matched to a gene: 13. The CDR3 has 15 residues. Germline assignment: CDR1 MNHEY and CDR2 SVGAGI. The CDR3 loop reads CASGTFNSGGYEQYF. CDR3 DNA: TGTGCCAGCGGGACGTTCAACTCAGGGGGCTACGAGCAGTACTTC.

The V call is TRBV30, the J call TRBJ1-1; weak D call: TRBD1 (5 bases). CDR1 is GTSNPN, CDR2 SVGIG, per germline (reference sequence). The CDR3 consists of 13 residues. The CDR3 DNA reads TGTGCTTACTCACAGGAGTCGAACACTGAAGCTTTCTTT. Protein product: CAYSQESNTEAFF.

This chain joins TRBV27 and TRBJ1-4, with TRBD1 identical over 7 bases. Trimming cost V 4 bases and J 5 bases; bases outside gene matches: 4. Germline V CDR1 and CDR2: MNHEY, SMNVEV (reference sequence). CDR3 length equals 14 residues. The CDR3: CASSSRGENEKLFF. The DNA of the CDR3 is TGTGCCAGCAGTTCCAGGGGGGAGAATGAAAAACTGTTTTTT. The variable domain in full, completed from reference TRBV27 and TRBJ1-4, reads EAQVTQNPRYLITVTGKKLTVTCSQNMNHEYMSWYRQDPGLGLRQIYYSMNVEVTDKGDVPEGYKVSRKEKRNFPLILESPSPNQTSLYFCASSSRGENEKLFFGSGTQLSVL.

The chain is built from TRBV29-1 and TRBJ2-7, with D tentatively TRBD2 (7 bases). Germline CDR1 SQVTM, CDR2 ANQGSEA. Trimming pared 6 bases from V and 3 bases from J, leaving 21 bases between. CDR3 length: 15 amino acids. The chain's CDR3 is CSVNGRGRGGYEQYF. The CDR3 DNA is TGCAGCGTCAACGGACGGGGAAGGGGGGGCTACGAGCAGTACTTC.

The rearrangement uses TRBV29-1 and TRBJ1-2; tentative D call: TRBD1 (5 bases). V was cut by 7 bases and J by 8 bases, with 17 bases left in between. The CDR3 is 12 residues long. CDR1 and CDR2 (germline): SQVTM, ANQGSEA. CDR3: CSAARGGVGYTF. CDR3 nucleotide sequence: TGCAGCGCCGCGCGGGGAGGGGTAGGCTACACCTTC.

The genes are TRBV10-3 and TRBJ2-5, with unresolved D. V gave up 3 bases and J gave up 5 bases, with 4 bases separating them. CDR1 and CDR2 (germline): ENHRY, SYGVKD. This CDR3 comprises 11 residues. The CDR3 sequence is CAISDRETQYF. The CDR3 nucleotides are TGTGCCATCAGTGATCGGGAGACCCAGTACTTC.

The chain uses TRBV2 and TRBJ2-6; 8 positions match TRBD1. V dropped 6 bases and J dropped 3; count of bases not matched to a gene: 4. The CDR3 loop spans 15 amino acids. Per the germline V gene, CDR1 is SNHLY and CDR2 is FYNNEI. The CDR3 sequence: CASRVTGGGANVLTF. CDR3 nucleotide sequence: TGTGCCAGCAGAGTTACAGGGGGTGGGGCCAACGTCCTGACTTTC.

V is TRBV7-9 and J is TRBJ2-5; a weak D match, TRBD2 (6 bases). The CDR3 extends over 13 amino acids. The germline V and J ends were trimmed by 6 bases and 3 bases, with 11 bases remaining between them. Germline V gives CDR1 SEHNR, CDR2 FQNEAQ (reference sequence). This CDR3 is CASRYGGEETQYF. In DNA, the CDR3 is TGTGCCAGCAGATACGGCGGGGAAGAGACCCAGTACTTC.

J is TRBJ1-4 and V is TRBV7-8; D remains unclear. The CDR3 is 16 residues long. V dropped 4 bases and J dropped 0 bases, with 12 bases sitting between them. Germline V gene lookup returns CDR1 SGHVS and CDR2 FQNEAQ. This chain's CDR3 is CASSSTALPTNEKLFF. For the CDR3, the DNA is TGTGCCAGCAGCTCCACCGCCCTCCCAACTAATGAAAAACTGTTTTTT.

This clone was seen a few times. The chain uses TRBV20-1 and TRBJ2-1, with D possibly called TRBD1 or TRBD2 (6 bases each). Per the germline V gene, CDR1 is DFQATT and CDR2 is SNEGSKA (reference sequence). The CDR3 contains 11 residues. V lost 6 bases, J lost 8 bases, and 11 bases lay in between. In DNA form, the CDR3 reads TGCAGTGCGAGGGGGGTGTATGAGCAGTTCTTC. Its translation is CSARGVYEQFF.

The chain carries TRBV2 and TRBJ1-4; no firm D call. Deletions cut 7 bases from V and 8 bases from J, with 11 bases between. The V gene's germline CDR1 is SNHLY and CDR2 FYNNEI. The CDR3 runs 12 residues. CDR3 nucleotide sequence: TGTGCCAGCAATAGGGTGAGGGAAAAACTGTTTTTT. Residues: CASNRVREKLFF.

The rearrangement uses TRBV5-8 and TRBJ1-2; D may be TRBD1 (5 bases). Germline V gene data show CDR1 as SGHTS and CDR2 as YDEGEE. With 6 bases removed from V and 7 bases from J, the gap between germline ends came to 19 bases. There are 14 residues in the CDR3. CDR3 DNA: TGTGCCAGCAACTTCGGGACCCCGGGAGGTGGCTACACCTTC. Translated, it gives CASNFGTPGGGYTF. Full variable domain (rest looked up from reference TRBV5-8 and TRBJ1-2): EAGVTQSPTHLIKTRGQQATLRCSPISGHTSVYWYQQALGLGLQFLLWYDEGEERNRGNFPPRFSGRQFPNYSSELNVNALELEDSALYLCASNFGTPGGGYTFGSGTRLTVV.

The J gene is TRBJ1-1, the V gene TRBV6-5; 9 bases line up with TRBD1. CDR1 and CDR2 from the germline V gene are MNHEY and SVGAGI. V gave up 2 bases and J gave up 4 bases; unmatched junction bases: 5. The CDR3 has 15 amino acids. CDR3 bases: TGTGCCAGCAGTTACAGCCGACAGGGGGGCACTGAAGCTTTCTTT. This encodes CASSYSRQGGTEAFF.

The chain couples TRBV27 to TRBJ1-4; D uncertain. V shed 0 bases and J shed 8 bases, with 10 bases lying between them. Germline V CDR1 and CDR2: MNHEY, SMNVEV (reference sequence). The CDR3 loop spans 14 amino acids. The CDR3 DNA reads TGTGCCAGCAGTTTATCGGCGCAGACAGAAAAACTGTTTTTT. As protein: CASSLSAQTEKLFF.

The chain couples TRBV6-5 to TRBJ2-7; 7 nucleotides match TRBD1. Germline V lookup: CDR1 MNHEY, CDR2 SVGAGI. The CDR3 is made up of 15 amino acids. V lost 5 bases and J lost 3; bases outside the gene matches: 10. The CDR3 bases are TGTGCCAGCAGTCACACCAGGGACAGATTCTACGAGCAGTACTTC. Amino acids: CASSHTRDRFYEQYF.

The genes are TRBV7-9 and TRBJ2-5; a weak D match, TRBD1 (6 bases). This CDR3 has 15 amino acids. V was pared by 6 bases and J by 4 bases, with 18 bases between. Germline lookup yields CDR1 SEHNR and CDR2 FQNEAQ (reference sequence). CDR3: CASSSQGLAGETQYF. The CDR3 bases are TGTGCCAGCAGTTCTCAGGGGCTAGCCGGAGAGACCCAGTACTTC. The entire variable domain, with the rest obtained from reference TRBV7-9 and TRBJ2-5, is as follows: DTGVSQNPRHKITKRGQNVTFRCDPISEHNRLYWYRQTLGQGPEFLTYFQNEAQLEKSRLLSDRFSAERPKGSFSTLEIQRTEQGDSAMYLCASSSQGLAGETQYFGPGTRLLVL.

This clone was seen a handful of times. The genes are TRBV4-2 and TRBJ2-3; D is possibly TRBD1 or TRBD2 (6 bases each). The V and J ends lost 4 bases and 0 bases respectively, with 20 bases between them. The CDR3 consists of 18 residues. Germline V gives CDR1 LGHNA, CDR2 YNFKEQ. CDR3 nucleotides: TGTGCCAGCAGCCCACGGGGGCTAACCTTAGATAGCACAGATACGCAGTATTTT. It is translated as CASSPRGLTLDSTDTQYF.

This chain uses TRBV18 with TRBJ2-7; tentatively, D is TRBD2 (7 bases). Trimming shortened V by 2 bases and J by 6 bases, and 20 bases separated the two germline ends. CDR1 is KGHSH and CDR2 is LQKENI in the germline V gene. The CDR3 length is 16 residues. CDR3 DNA sequence: TGTGCCAGCTCACCAATCATTGGAATCGGGGGGCCCGAGCAGTACTTC. This codes for CASSPIIGIGGPEQYF.